This TCR beta chain was obtained from a study of T-cell reconstitution after alpha-beta-depleted transplantation in children (dated by TCRdb to the mid-2010s). Background for the entire study: The study quantitatively tracked T-cell immune reconstitution after TCRalphabeta/CD19-depleted allogeneic hematopoietic cell transplantation in children using TCR repertoire profiling. Broader findings and caveats from the paper: In some patients, the high TCRbeta diversity seen at day 60 was put down to recipient T cells and intrathymic progenitors that had survived conditioning. Apparently early alphabetaT-cell count recovery about two months after transplant reportedly relied on only several hundred rapidly expanded clones derived from non-depleted graft cells. Over the following months the frequencies of hyperexpanded clones went down, and after one year T-cell counts and TCRbeta diversity were mostly credited to newly produced T cells.

Sample treatment or condition, as interpreted from the label and publication: allogeneic hematopoietic cell transplantation with graft depleted of TCRalphabeta T cells and CD19 B cells. TCRalphabeta/CD19-depleted allogeneic hematopoietic cell grafts were given to the transplant recipients, all of whom were children. Remarks on this clonotype: Its antigen specificity is not known. Per-nucleotide qualities are absent, and no much larger clonotype sits a single base away.

Library preparation was by PCR. The sequencing machine was an Illumina HiSeq 2500. Molecular barcoding was employed in the preparation of TCR libraries, with unique molecular identifiers being used to normalize TCRbeta repertoire quantification. TCRdb trimmed the raw reads at Q25, called clones with MiXCR and kept productive beta chains. Identical CDR3 proteins give one entry, which carries the most common genes and DNA. This sample comprises about 580,000 distinct CDR3 sequences, 23% of them detected only once. 14% of the sample is taken by the ten largest. The CDR3 covers 17 residues, taking in both the cysteine and the phenylalanine. Left in the record is the CDR3 DNA by itself, 51 bases read in frame from the first base. Trimming takes 2 bases from V and 10 bases from J, and the germline ends sit 24 bases apart. Taken from the germline V gene, the CDR1 and CDR2 loops are MNHNS and SASEGT.

The sample here was PBMCs, mostly from graft donor cells, taken 360 days after TCRalphabeta/CD19-depleted stem cell transplant. This receptor was obtained from a boy younger than two who had a stem cell transplant for acute myeloid leukemia, so the T cells may come from the graft donor. The chain is encoded by TRBV6-1 joined to TRBJ2-1; too little of a D gene remains to name it. The CDR3 has the sequence CASSEQERLVNAWEQFF. Here is the DNA: TGTGCCAGCAGTGAACAGGAACGCCTAGTAAATGCATGGGAGCAGTTCTTC.